This T cell receptor beta chain comes out of a study of control samples from healthy donors and cancer patients. Libraries were prepared by immunoSEQ multiplex PCR; TCRdb keeps only in-frame clonotypes and omits some of them. This table holds about 86,000 clones, 70% to 90% found once. The CDR3 spans 12 residues. The ends were cut back, 6 bases at V and 8 bases at J, with 13 bases in the middle. The TCR sequence derives from a woman aged 45-65 years with colorectal cancer. The sequenced material came from PBMCs. The chain employs TRBV12-3 or TRBV12-4 and TRBJ1-2, with D tentatively TRBD1 (5 bases). In DNA, the CDR3 is TGTGCCAGCAGATATCAGGGATCCGGCTACACCTTC. Protein sequence: CASRYQGSGYTF.